This T cell receptor (beta chain) was sequenced during a study of esophageal squamous cell carcinoma under preoperative chemotherapy. Study findings and constraints: Post-treatment tumor-infiltrating lymphocytes appeared partly derived from peripheral T cells migrating into the tumor.

CDR3 length equals 13 residues. The V gene lost 4 bases and the J gene lost 5 bases, with 10 bases spanning the gap. Per germline, CDR1 SGHTA and CDR2 FQGTGA. On this clonotype itself: The antigen is unknown. A read error is likely, as this CDR3 ends without the conserved phenylalanine or tryptophan.

From the PCR reads, TCRdb called clonotypes with MiXCR, one entry per CDR3 protein. The sample carries approximately 20,000 distinct CDR3 sequences, about half recorded once. Time point here: after preoperative PTX-NDP chemotherapy. This chain joins TRBV7-3 and TRBJ2-3; D remains ambiguous. This TCR derives from a human donor with esophageal squamous cell carcinoma. The donor label of this sample is uncertain. The specimen was collected from a patient given preoperative chemotherapy. The CDR3 protein is CASSSRSRDTQYC. CDR3 DNA sequence: TGTGCCAGCAGCTCACGCTCTAGAGATACGCAGTATTGT.